The next 27 T cell receptor beta chains were all read from a single sample in a study of CD8+CD57+ T cells in acquired aplastic anemia. Profiles of TCR beta VDJ and CDR3 were generated from a genomic DNA template. In TCRdb, the reads were re-called with MiXCR into one record per CDR3 protein. Here the sample spans more than 250,000 distinct CDR3 sequences, about 56% being singletons. The specimen sequenced was sorted CD4+, CD8+, or CD8+CD57+ T cells (not recorded which) from PBMCs. The receptors were gathered from a human donor with severe aplastic anemia or a healthy control (not recorded which).

The genes are TRBV20-1 and TRBJ2-1, with 11 bases lining up with TRBD2. Germline loops: CDR1 DFQATT, CDR2 SNEGSKA (reference sequence). The CDR3 totals 14 residues. Trimming removed 5 bases from V and 9 bases from J; junction bases left unmatched: 9. The CDR3 is CSAPDSGRALEQFF. The CDR3 DNA reads TGCAGTGCTCCGGATAGCGGGAGGGCCCTTGAGCAGTTCTTC.

Concerning this clonotype: The conserved closing phenylalanine or tryptophan is absent in this CDR3, likely reflecting a read error. CDR3 nucleotide sequence: TGCGCCAGCAGCATGGGGCCGGCCTACGAGCAGTACTGC. As protein: CASSMGPAYEQYC. The V call is TRBV5-1, the J call TRBJ2-7, with D perhaps matching TRBD1 (5 bases). Germline values: CDR1 SGHRS, CDR2 YFSETQ. Between the trimmed V and J ends, which lost 4 bases and 2 bases, there was a span of 10 bases. There are 13 residues in the CDR3.

This clonotype was seen many times. The chain links TRBV5-1 to TRBJ1-4, with 7 nucleotides matching TRBD1. This CDR3 is 16 amino acids long. V was pared by 6 bases and J by 4 bases, with 12 bases of the junction left unmatched. Germline-derived CDR1 and CDR2 are SGHRS and YFSETQ. The CDR3 loop reads CASTKFSTGHNEKLFF. As DNA, the CDR3 is TGCGCCAGCACCAAATTCTCGACAGGGCATAATGAAAAACTGTTTTTT. Based on the CDR3 plus reference TRBV5-1 and TRBJ1-4, the full variable domain is KAGVTQTPRYLIKTRGQQVTLSCSPISGHRSVSWYQQTPGQGLQFLFEYFSETQRNKGNFPGRFSGRQFSNSRSEMNVSTLELGDSALYLCASTKFSTGHNEKLFFGSGTQLSVL.

On this clonotype: Germline and junction disagree at one end, which may indicate a read error. The rearrangement joins TRBV7-8 to TRBJ2-7; 7 positions agree with TRBD1. The germline V gene has CDR1 SGHVS and CDR2 FQNEAQ. The CDR3 extends over 15 amino acids. CDR3 sequence reads: CASSNQGQRTYVQYF. In DNA, the CDR3 is TGTGCCAGCAGTAACCAGGGACAGAGGACCTACGTGCAGTACTTC.

Only a few counts were recorded for this clonotype. This rearrangement joins TRBV20-1 to TRBJ2-5; 8 bases align to TRBD2. Germline V CDR1 and CDR2: DFQATT, SNEGSKA (reference sequence). V dropped 1 base and J dropped 4; count of bases not matched to a gene: 5. This CDR3 is 14 amino acids long. CDR3 amino acids: CSARAGTSTETQYF. CDR3 DNA sequence: TGCAGTGCTAGAGCCGGGACTAGTACAGAGACCCAGTACTTC.

The gene calls are TRBV15 and TRBJ2-1; 12 bases fit TRBD2. Germline V CDR1 and CDR2: LNHNV, YYDKDF (reference sequence). The V segment lost 0 bases and the J segment 6 bases; nucleotides outside the gene matches: 6. The CDR3 has 17 amino acids. CDR3 DNA sequence: TGTGCCACCAGCAGAGAGTCTAGCGGGAGGGAAGGCAATGAGCAGTTCTTC. Amino acid sequence: CATSRESSGREGNEQFF.

The rearrangement links TRBV20-1 to TRBJ2-7; D may be TRBD2 (5 bases). This CDR3 is 14 amino acids long. CDR1 is DFQATT, CDR2 SNEGSKA, per germline (reference sequence). Trimming shortened V by 2 bases and J by 4 bases, and 15 bases separated the two germline ends. For the CDR3, the DNA is TGCAGTGCTAGATGGGCGGGCCCGGGTTACGAGCAGTACTTC. It is translated as CSARWAGPGYEQYF.

The chain combines TRBV7-3 with TRBJ2-7; TRBD1 matches 8 bases. The CDR3 sequence is 15 residues long. Germline assignment: CDR1 SGHTA and CDR2 FQGTGA. J lost 5 bases, V lost 6 bases, and 12 bases had no gene match. The CDR3: CASSRGQGIAHEQYF. The CDR3 nucleotides read TGTGCCAGCAGTCGAGGACAGGGAATTGCCCACGAGCAGTACTTC.

The J gene is TRBJ1-5, the V gene TRBV19; possible D gene TRBD1, 6 bases. The CDR3 has 15 amino acids. The germline CDR1 and CDR2 sequences are LNHDA and SQIVND (reference sequence). V was pared by 5 bases and J by 5 bases, with 16 bases between. In nucleotides, the CDR3 is TGTGCCAGTAGTTCGTTAGGCGCAGGGGATCAGCCCCAGCATTTT. Residues: CASSSLGAGDQPQHF.

This clonotype was detected a few times. A much larger clone differs by one base, so this may be a read error. The chain links TRBV6-2 or TRBV6-3 to TRBJ2-7, with TRBD1 identical over 7 bases. Germline CDR1 and CDR2: MNHEY and SVGEGT. This CDR3 comprises 16 residues. CDR3 coding DNA: TGTGCCGGCAGTTACTCCCCGGACAGGAACTCCTACGAGCAGTACTTC. It codes for CAGSYSPDRNSYEQYF.

This clonotype showed up many times. The CDR3 protein is CASSLNSQGTEAFF. DNA for the CDR3: TGCGCCAGCAGCTTGAATAGTCAGGGCACTGAAGCTTTCTTT. V and J are TRBV5-1 and TRBJ1-1, with D possibly matching TRBD1 (5 bases). This CDR3 has 14 amino acids. The V end lost 1 base, the J end lost 4 bases, and 11 bases lay between the germline ends. Germline CDR1 reads SGHRS; CDR2 reads YFSETQ.

CDR3 sequence: CATRSASGGYNEQFF. CDR3 nucleotide sequence: TGTGCCACCAGGTCCGCTAGCGGGGGATACAATGAGCAGTTCTTC. The rearrangement joins TRBV24-1 to TRBJ2-1; 10 bases agree with TRBD2. V gave up 7 bases and J gave up 4 bases; unmatched junction bases: 6. Germline CDR1 is KGHDR and CDR2 is SFDVKD. The CDR3 has 15 residues.

Comment on this clonotype: With a much larger clone just one base away, this may be a read error. The chain uses TRBV7-9 and TRBJ1-2; no clear D gene. The CDR3 is 15 amino acids. Looked up from germline, CDR1 is SEHNR and CDR2 is FQNEAQ (reference sequence). The CDR3 sequence: CAGSPQANYNYGYTF. The CDR3 nucleotides read TGTGCCGGCAGCCCGCAGGCGAACTATAACTATGGCTACACCTTC.

The chain employs TRBV20-1 and TRBJ2-7, with 7 bases aligning to TRBD2. The V gene end was trimmed by 5 bases and the J gene end by 2 bases; junction bases not matched to a gene: 6. Germline CDR1 and CDR2: DFQATT and SNEGSKA (reference sequence). This CDR3 has 13 residues. The CDR3 coding sequence is TGCAGTGCTCCTAGCGGAGGGGCCTACGAGCAGTACTTC. Its protein product is CSAPSGGAYEQYF.

Remarks on this clonotype: One end of the junction is discordant with germline, which a read error may explain. This rearrangement joins TRBV11-3 to TRBJ2-2; D is tentatively TRBD1 or TRBD2 (5 bases each). CDR1 is SGHNT, CDR2 YENEEA, per germline. This CDR3 spans 15 amino acids. The chain's CDR3 is CASSLAGLGTGEPFF. For the CDR3, the DNA is TGTGCCAGCAGCTTAGCAGGGCTAGGGACCGGGGAGCCGTTTTTT.

This chain joins TRBV2 and TRBJ2-3, with TRBD2 matching 8 bases. Germline V gives CDR1 SNHLY, CDR2 FYNNEI. V shed 11 bases and J 1 base; nucleotides not matched to a gene: 8. This CDR3 spans 14 amino acids. The CDR3 coding sequence is TGTGCCGGGGATAGCGGGGTCCGCACAGATACGCAGTATTTT. Its protein is CAGDSGVRTDTQYF.

This chain joins TRBV2 and TRBJ2-4, with D unclear. V shed 8 bases and J shed 9 bases, with 8 bases lying between them. The germline V gene has CDR1 SNHLY and CDR2 FYNNEI. The CDR3 runs to 10 residues. The CDR3 is CASGVGIQYF. CDR3 coding DNA: TGTGCCAGCGGTGTTGGCATTCAGTACTTC.

This clonotype was seen more than once but under ten times. V and J are TRBV2 and TRBJ1-2; D perhaps matches TRBD1 (6 bases). CDR1 SNHLY and CDR2 FYNNEI come from the germline V gene. The CDR3 sequence is 12 residues long. V shed 11 bases and J shed 4 bases, with 14 bases lying between them. The CDR3 is CAGGDTAYGYTF. CDR3 in DNA: TGTGCCGGCGGGGACACCGCCTATGGCTACACCTTC.

J is TRBJ2-2 and V is TRBV24-1; D is ambiguous. The V end lost 7 bases, the J end lost 4 bases, and 6 bases lay between the germline ends. The CDR3 extends over 12 amino acids. The germline CDR1 and CDR2 sequences are KGHDR and SFDVKD. CDR3 in DNA: TGTGCCACCAGCTTCGCCACCGGGGAGCTGTTTTTT. Its translation is CATSFATGELFF.

This clonotype appeared a few times. This chain connects TRBV10-1 to TRBJ2-2; TRBD1 aligns across 7 bases. Germline loops: CDR1 WNHNN, CDR2 SYGVQD (reference sequence). The CDR3 is made up of 15 amino acids. The ends lost 6 bases at V and 0 bases at J; junction bases unmatched: 4. The CDR3 sequence is CASSAGTANTGELFF. The CDR3 DNA reads as TGCGCCAGCAGCGCCGGGACAGCGAACACCGGGGAGCTGTTTTTT.

The chain combines TRBV4-1 with TRBJ2-1, with D perhaps TRBD2 (6 bases). CDR1 and CDR2 (germline): MGHRA, YSYEKL. V was pared by 1 base and J by 2 bases, with 9 bases between. The CDR3 runs 15 residues. The CDR3: CASSQVGGTYNEQFF. CDR3 bases: TGCGCCAGCAGCCAAGTAGGCGGGACCTACAATGAGCAGTTCTTC.

This clonotype has at least ten counts. V is TRBV6-6 and J is TRBJ1-2, with 7 bases that match TRBD1. This CDR3 spans 14 amino acids. V lost 0 bases and J lost 9; bases outside the gene matches: 7. Germline CDR1 MNHNY, CDR2 SVGAGI (reference sequence). The CDR3 sequence: CASSYSPQGDSYTF. In DNA, the CDR3 is TGTGCCAGCAGTTACTCTCCCCAGGGGGATAGCTACACCTTC.

V gene TRBV7-2 combines with J gene TRBJ1-3, with D uncertain. V lost 1 base and J 6 bases, leaving 13 bases between the germline ends. Germline V CDR1 and CDR2: SGHTA, FQGNSA. CDR3 length equals 15 residues. The CDR3 nucleotides are TGTGCCAGCAGCTTAGGGATCCGGCTATCAAACACCATATATTTT. This gives the protein CASSLGIRLSNTIYF.

At least ten counts were recorded for this clonotype. The chain has TRBV10-1 and TRBJ2-3; 10 nucleotides align to TRBD2. CDR3 size: 16 residues. The junction had 6 bases not matched to a gene; V was cut back by 6 bases and J by 0 bases. The germline V gene encodes CDR1 WNHNN and CDR2 SYGVQD (reference sequence). The CDR3 bases are TGCGCCAGCAGACGAACTAGCGGGGCTAGCACAGATACGCAGTATTTT. It encodes CASRRTSGASTDTQYF.

CDR3 nucleotide sequence: TGTGCCAGCAGTGCACGGACAACAGTACAAGAGACCCAGTACTTC. Its translation: CASSARTTVQETQYF. The chain couples TRBV2 to TRBJ2-5; D is perhaps TRBD1 (5 bases). The germline V and J ends were trimmed by 4 bases and 2 bases, with 14 bases remaining between them. The CDR3 runs 15 residues. The germline V gene encodes CDR1 SNHLY and CDR2 FYNNEI. The whole variable domain, remainder taken from reference TRBV2 and TRBJ2-5, is EPEVTQTPSHQVTQMGQEVILRCVPISNHLYFYWYRQILGQKVEFLVSFYNNEISEKSEIFDDQFSVERPDGSNFTLKIRSTKLEDSAMYFCASSARTTVQETQYFGPGTRLLVL.

The V gene is TRBV20-1, the J gene TRBJ2-7; 11 nucleotides align to TRBD2. The CDR3 covers 14 residues. V lost 7 bases and J lost 4; bases outside the gene matches: 9. Germline V lookup: CDR1 DFQATT, CDR2 SNEGSKA (reference sequence). For the CDR3, the DNA is TGCAGTGTTCAGACCGGGACTAGCGGATACGAGCAGTACTTC. Protein sequence: CSVQTGTSGYEQYF.

This clonotype has ten or more counts. The CDR3 sequence is CASSRGRVGGYTF. The CDR3 nucleotides are TGTGCCAGCTCTAGAGGGAGGGTTGGTGGCTACACCTTC. This chain joins TRBV6-5 and TRBJ1-2, with D uncertain. CDR3 length: 13 amino acids. Deletions cut 8 bases from V and 7 bases from J, with 17 bases between. CDR1 and CDR2 (germline): MNHEY, SVGAGI.